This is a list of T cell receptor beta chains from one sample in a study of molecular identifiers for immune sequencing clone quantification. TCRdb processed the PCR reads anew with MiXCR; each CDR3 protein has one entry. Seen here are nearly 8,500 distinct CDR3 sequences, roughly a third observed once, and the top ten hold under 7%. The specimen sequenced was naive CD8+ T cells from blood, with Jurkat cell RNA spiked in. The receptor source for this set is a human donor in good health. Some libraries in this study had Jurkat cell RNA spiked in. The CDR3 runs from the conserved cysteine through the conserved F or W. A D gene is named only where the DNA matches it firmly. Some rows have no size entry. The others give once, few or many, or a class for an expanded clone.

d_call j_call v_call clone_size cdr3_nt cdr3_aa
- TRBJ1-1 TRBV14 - TGTGCCAGCAGCCAAGTGGGAGGAGGGTTTGCTGAAGCTTTCTTT CASSQVGGGFAEAFF
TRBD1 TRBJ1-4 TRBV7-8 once TGTGCCAACAGCTTAGCAGGGGGCACTAGTGAAAAACTGTTTTTT CANSLAGGTSEKLFF
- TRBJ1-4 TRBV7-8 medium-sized TGTGCCAGCAGCTTTTATGAGAATAATGAAAAACTGTTTTTT CASSFYENNEKLFF
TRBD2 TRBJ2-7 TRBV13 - TGTGCCAGCAGCCCCGGGACTAGCGGGAGCCGTTACTACGAGCAGTACTTC CASSPGTSGSRYYEQYF
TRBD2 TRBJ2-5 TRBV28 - TGTGCCAGCAGTGTTAGTAGCGGGTCTCAAGAGACCCAGTACTTC CASSVSSGSQETQYF
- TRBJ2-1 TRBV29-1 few TGCAGCGTTGATGGCCTTACCGCACCCTACAATGAGCAGTTCTTC CSVDGLTAPYNEQFF
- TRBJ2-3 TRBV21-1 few TGTGCCAGCCCGACGGTATTGGGCACAGATACGCAGTATTTT CASPTVLGTDTQYF
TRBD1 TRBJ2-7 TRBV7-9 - TGTGCCAGCAGACCCCCCGGGACAGGAACCTACGAGCAGTACTTC CASRPPGTGTYEQYF
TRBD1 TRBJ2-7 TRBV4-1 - TGCGCCAGCAGGGGACAGCTTGGCGAGCAGTACTTC CASRGQLGEQYF
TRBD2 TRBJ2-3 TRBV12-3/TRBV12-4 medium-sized TGTGCCAGCCGGGGGGTCGGCACAGATACGCAGTATTTT CASRGVGTDTQYF
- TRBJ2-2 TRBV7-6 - TGTGCCAGCAGCTCCGGGGTCGAGACGGGCACCGGGGAGCTGTTTTTT CASSSGVETGTGELFF
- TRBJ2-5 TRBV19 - TGTGCCAGTAGTATTGGTCCCGGGGAGACCCAGTACTTC CASSIGPGETQYF
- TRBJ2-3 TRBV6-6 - TGTGCCAGCAGTTACTCCGAGAAGCTAGAGTACACAGATACGCAGTATTTT CASSYSEKLEYTDTQYF
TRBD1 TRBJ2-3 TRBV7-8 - TGTGCCAGCAGCTTACCCAATCAGGGGGCTGGAGACACAGATACGCAGTATTTT CASSLPNQGAGDTDTQYF
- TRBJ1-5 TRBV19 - TGTGCCAGTAGTCCGGGACCTCTACAGCCCCAGCATTTT CASSPGPLQPQHF
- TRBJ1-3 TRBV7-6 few TGTGCCAGCAGCCAATCCTCGGGGGGTGTGATAGGAAACACCATATATTTT CASSQSSGGVIGNTIYF
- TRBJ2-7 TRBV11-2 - TGTGCCAGCAGCCCAGGTTTGGGACAATGGGCCTACGAGCAGTACTTC CASSPGLGQWAYEQYF